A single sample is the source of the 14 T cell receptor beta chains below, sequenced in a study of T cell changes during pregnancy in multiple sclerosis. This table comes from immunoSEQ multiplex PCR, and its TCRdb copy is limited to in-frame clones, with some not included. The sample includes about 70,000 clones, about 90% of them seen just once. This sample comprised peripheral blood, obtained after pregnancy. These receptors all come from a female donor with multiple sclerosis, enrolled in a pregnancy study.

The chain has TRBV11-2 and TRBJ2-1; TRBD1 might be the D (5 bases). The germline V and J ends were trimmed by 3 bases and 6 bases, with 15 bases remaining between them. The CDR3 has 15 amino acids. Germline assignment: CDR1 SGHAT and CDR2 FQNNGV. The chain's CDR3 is CASSLGPPAVNEQFF. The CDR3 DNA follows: TGTGCCAGCAGCTTGGGGCCCCCAGCAGTCAATGAGCAGTTCTTC.

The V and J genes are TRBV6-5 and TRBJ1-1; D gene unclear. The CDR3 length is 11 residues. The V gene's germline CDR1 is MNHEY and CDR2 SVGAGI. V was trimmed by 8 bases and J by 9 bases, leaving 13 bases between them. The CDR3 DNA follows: TGTGCCAGCGTGACGGGTGTAAAAGCTTTCTTT. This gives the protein CASVTGVKAFF.

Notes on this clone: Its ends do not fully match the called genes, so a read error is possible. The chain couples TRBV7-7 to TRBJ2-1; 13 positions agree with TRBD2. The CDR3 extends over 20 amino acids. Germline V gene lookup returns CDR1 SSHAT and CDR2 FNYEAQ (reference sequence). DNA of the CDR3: TGTGCTAGCAGCTTAATGCCACTAGCGGGAGGGAACCTTTATTGGAATGAGCAGTTCTTC. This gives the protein CASSLMPLAGGNLYWNEQFF.

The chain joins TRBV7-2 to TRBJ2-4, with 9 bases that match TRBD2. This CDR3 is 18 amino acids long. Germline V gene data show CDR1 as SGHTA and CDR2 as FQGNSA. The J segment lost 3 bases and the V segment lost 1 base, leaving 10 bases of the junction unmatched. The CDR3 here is CASSLGEGLALFKNIQYF. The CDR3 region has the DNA TGTGCCAGCAGCTTAGGCGAAGGACTAGCGCTGTTCAAAAACATTCAGTACTTC.

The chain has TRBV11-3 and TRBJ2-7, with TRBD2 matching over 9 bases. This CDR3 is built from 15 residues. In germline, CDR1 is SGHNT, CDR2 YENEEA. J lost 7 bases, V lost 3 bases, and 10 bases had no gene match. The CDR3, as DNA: TGTGCCAGCAGCTTTGGCCTAGCGGGATTCTCAGAGCAGTACTTC. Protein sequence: CASSFGLAGFSEQYF.

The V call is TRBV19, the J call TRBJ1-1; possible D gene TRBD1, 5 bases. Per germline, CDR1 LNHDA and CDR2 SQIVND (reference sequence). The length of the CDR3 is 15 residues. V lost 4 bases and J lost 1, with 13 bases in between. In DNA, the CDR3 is TGTGCCAGTAGTAGATGGGCAGGGCCGAACACTGAAGCTTTCTTT. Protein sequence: CASSRWAGPNTEAFF.

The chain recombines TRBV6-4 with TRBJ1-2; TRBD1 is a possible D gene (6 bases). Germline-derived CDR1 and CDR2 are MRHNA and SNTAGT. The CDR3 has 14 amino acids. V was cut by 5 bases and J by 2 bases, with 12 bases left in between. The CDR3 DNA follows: TGTGCCAGCAGTCCAGGGGTCATAAACTATGGCTACACCTTC. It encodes CASSPGVINYGYTF.

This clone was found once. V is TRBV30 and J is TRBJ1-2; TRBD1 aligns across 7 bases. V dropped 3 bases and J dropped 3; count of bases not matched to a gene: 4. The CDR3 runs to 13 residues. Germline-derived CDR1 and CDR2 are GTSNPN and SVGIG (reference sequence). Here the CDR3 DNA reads TGTGCCTGGAGGTCTACAGGGGACTATGGCTACACCTTC. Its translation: CAWRSTGDYGYTF.

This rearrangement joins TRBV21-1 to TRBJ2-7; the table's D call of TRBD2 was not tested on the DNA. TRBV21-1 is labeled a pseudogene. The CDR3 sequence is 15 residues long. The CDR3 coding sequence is TGTGCCAGCAGCAATAGGTCAGCAGCGATAAACGAGCAGTACTTC. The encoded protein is CASSNRSAAINEQYF.

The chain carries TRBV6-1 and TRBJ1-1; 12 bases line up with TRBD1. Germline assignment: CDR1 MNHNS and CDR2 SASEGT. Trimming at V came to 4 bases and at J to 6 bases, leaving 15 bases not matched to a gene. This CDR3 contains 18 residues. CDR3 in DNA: TGTGCCAGCAGTGTCGGGACAGGGGGCAGAAGTGTTATCGCTGAAGCTTTCTTT. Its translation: CASSVGTGGRSVIAEAFF.

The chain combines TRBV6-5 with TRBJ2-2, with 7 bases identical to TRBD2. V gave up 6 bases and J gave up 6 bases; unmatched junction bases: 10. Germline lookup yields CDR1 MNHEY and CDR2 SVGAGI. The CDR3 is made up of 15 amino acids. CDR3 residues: CASSWGEGLAGELFF. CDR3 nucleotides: TGTGCCAGCAGCTGGGGGGAGGGCCTCGCCGGGGAGCTGTTTTTT.

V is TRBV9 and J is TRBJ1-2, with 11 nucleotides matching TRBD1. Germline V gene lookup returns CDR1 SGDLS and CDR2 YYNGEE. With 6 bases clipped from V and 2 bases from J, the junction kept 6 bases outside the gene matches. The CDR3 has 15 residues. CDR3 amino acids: CASTRTGGENYGYTF. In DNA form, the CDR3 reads TGTGCCAGCACGCGGACAGGGGGCGAGAACTATGGCTACACCTTC.

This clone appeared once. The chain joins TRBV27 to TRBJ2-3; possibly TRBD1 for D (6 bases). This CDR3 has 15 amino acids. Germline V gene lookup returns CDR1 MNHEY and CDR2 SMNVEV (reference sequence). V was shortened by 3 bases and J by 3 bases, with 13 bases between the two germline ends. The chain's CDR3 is CASSLARDRTDTQYF. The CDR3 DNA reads TGTGCCAGCAGTTTGGCCCGAGACAGGACAGATACGCAGTATTTT.

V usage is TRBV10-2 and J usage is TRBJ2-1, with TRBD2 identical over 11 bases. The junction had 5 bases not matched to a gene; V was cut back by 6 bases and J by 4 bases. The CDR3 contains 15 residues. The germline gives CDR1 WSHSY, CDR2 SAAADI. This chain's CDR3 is CASRVGTSGYNEQFF. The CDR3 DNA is TGCGCCAGCAGGGTTGGGACTAGCGGATACAATGAGCAGTTCTTC.